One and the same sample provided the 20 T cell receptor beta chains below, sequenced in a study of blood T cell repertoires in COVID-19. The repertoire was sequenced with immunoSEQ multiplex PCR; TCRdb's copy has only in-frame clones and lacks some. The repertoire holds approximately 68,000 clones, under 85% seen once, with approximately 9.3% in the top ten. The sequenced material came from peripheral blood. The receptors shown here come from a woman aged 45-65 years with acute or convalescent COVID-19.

The CDR3 protein is CTSSPLGKRGRHEQYF. The CDR3 DNA reads as TGCACCAGCAGCCCCTTGGGCAAGCGGGGTCGGCACGAGCAGTACTTC. The chain carries TRBV1 and TRBJ2-7; the table names TRBD2, a call not compared with the DNA. TRBV1 is termed a pseudogene. The CDR3 spans 16 residues.

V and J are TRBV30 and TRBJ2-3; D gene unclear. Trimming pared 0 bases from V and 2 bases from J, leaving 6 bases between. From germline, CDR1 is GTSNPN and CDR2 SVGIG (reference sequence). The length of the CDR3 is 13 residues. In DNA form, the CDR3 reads TGTGCCTGGAGTGTACAATCCACAGATACGCAGTATTTT. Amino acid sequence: CAWSVQSTDTQYF.

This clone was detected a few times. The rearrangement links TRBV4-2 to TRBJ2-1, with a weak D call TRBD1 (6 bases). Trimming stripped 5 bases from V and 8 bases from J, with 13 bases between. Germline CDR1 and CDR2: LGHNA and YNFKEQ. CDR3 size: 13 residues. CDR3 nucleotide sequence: TGTGCCAGCAGCTCACAGGGTAAGGATGAGCAGTTCTTC. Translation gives CASSSQGKDEQFF.

Written as DNA, the CDR3 is TGTGCCAGCACCTGGGGCCCGTCCTATAATTCACCCCTCCACTTT. Its protein product is CASTWGPSYNSPLHF. The chain carries TRBV11-2 and TRBJ1-6; D is possibly TRBD1 (5 bases). The germline V gene encodes CDR1 SGHAT and CDR2 FQNNGV. Between the trimmed V and J ends, which lost 7 bases and 1 base, there was a span of 11 bases. The CDR3 contains 15 residues. The complete variable domain, with remaining parts taken from reference TRBV11-2 and TRBJ1-6, reads EAGVAQSPRYKIIEKRQSVAFWCNPISGHATLYWYQQILGQGPKLLIQFQNNGVVDDSQLPKDRFSAERLKGVDSTLKIQPAKLEDSAVYLCASTWGPSYNSPLHFGNGTRLTVT.

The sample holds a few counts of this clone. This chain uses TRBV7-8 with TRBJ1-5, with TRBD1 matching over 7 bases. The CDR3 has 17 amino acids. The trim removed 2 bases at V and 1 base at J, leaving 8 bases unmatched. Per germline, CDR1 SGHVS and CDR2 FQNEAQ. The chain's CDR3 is CASSLSRTGGSNQPQHF. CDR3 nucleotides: TGTGCCAGCAGCTTATCGAGGACAGGTGGGAGCAATCAGCCCCAGCATTTT.

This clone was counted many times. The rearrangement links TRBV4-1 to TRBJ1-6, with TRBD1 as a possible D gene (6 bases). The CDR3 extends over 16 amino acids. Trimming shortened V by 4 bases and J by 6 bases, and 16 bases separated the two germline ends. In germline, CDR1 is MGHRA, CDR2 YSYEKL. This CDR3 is CASSPIEQGPNSPLHF. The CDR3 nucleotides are TGCGCCAGCAGCCCCATCGAACAGGGCCCTAATTCACCCCTCCACTTT.

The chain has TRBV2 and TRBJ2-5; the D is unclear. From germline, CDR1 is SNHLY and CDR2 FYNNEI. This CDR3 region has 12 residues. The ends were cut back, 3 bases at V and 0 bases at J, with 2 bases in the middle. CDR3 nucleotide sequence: TGTGCCAGCAGTGATAACCAAGAGACCCAGTACTTC. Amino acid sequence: CASSDNQETQYF.

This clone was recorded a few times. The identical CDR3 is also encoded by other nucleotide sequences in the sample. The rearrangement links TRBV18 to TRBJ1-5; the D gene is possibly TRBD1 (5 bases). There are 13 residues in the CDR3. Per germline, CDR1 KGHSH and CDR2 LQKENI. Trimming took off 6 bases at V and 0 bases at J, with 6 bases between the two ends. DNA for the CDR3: TGTGCCAGCTCGCAGGGTAGCAATCAGCCCCAGCATTTT. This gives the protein CASSQGSNQPQHF. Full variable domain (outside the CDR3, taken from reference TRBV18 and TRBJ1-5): NAGVMQNPRHLVRRRGQEARLRCSPMKGHSHVYWYRQLPEEGLKFMVYLQKENIIDESGMPKERFSAEFPKEGPSILRIQQVVRGDSAAYFCASSQGSNQPQHFGDGTRLSIL.

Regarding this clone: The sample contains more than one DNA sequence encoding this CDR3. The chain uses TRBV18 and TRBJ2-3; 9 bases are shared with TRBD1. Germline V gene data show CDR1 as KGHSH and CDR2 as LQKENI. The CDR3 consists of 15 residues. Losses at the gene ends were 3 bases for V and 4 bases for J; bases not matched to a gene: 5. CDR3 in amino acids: CASSPPGQGSDTQYF. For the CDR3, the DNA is TGTGCCAGCTCACCTCCGGGACAGGGATCAGATACGCAGTATTTT. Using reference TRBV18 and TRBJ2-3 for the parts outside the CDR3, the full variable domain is NAGVMQNPRHLVRRRGQEARLRCSPMKGHSHVYWYRQLPEEGLKFMVYLQKENIIDESGMPKERFSAEFPKEGPSILRIQQVVRGDSAAYFCASSPPGQGSDTQYFGPGTRLTVL.

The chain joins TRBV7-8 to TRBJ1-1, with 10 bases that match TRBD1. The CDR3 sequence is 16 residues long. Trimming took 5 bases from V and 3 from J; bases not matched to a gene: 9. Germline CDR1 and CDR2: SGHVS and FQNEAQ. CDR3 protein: CASSPRTGGSDTEAFF. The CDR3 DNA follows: TGTGCCAGCAGCCCCCGGACAGGGGGAAGTGACACTGAAGCTTTCTTT.

CDR3: CASSLREGTEAFF. In DNA, the CDR3 is TGTGCCAGCAGTTTACGGGAGGGCACTGAAGCTTTCTTT. V and J are TRBV12-3 or TRBV12-4 and TRBJ1-1, with no clear D. Trimming cost V 2 bases and J 4 bases, with 8 bases left between them. This CDR3 region has 13 residues.

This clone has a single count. CDR3 nucleotide sequence: TGTGCCAGCAGCCTTGGGGAGGCAGAGACCCAGTACTTC. It specifies CASSLGEAETQYF. The chain couples TRBV7-2 to TRBJ2-5; D is perhaps TRBD2 (6 bases). V lost 5 bases and J lost 4, with 11 bases in between. This CDR3 comprises 13 residues. CDR1 is SGHTA, CDR2 FQGNSA, per germline.

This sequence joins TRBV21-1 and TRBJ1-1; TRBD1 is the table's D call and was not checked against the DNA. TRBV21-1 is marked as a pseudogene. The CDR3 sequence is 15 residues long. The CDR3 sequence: CASSKGWGRDTEAFF. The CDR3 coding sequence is TGTGCCAGCAGCAAAGGCTGGGGGCGGGACACTGAAGCTTTCTTT.

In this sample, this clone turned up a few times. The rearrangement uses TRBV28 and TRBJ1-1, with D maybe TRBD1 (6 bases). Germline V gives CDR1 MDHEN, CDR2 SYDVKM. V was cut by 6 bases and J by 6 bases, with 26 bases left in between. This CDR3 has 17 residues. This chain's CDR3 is CASSQVLALQGGPEAFF. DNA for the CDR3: TGTGCCAGCAGCCAGGTTTTAGCCCTACAGGGAGGGCCTGAAGCTTTCTTT.

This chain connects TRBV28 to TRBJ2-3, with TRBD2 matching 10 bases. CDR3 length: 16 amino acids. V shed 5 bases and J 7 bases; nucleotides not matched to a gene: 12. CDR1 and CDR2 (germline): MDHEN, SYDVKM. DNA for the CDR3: TGTGCCAGCAGTCCCCCTAGCGGGAGCGGAGGGTATACGCAGTATTTT. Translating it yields CASSPPSGSGGYTQYF. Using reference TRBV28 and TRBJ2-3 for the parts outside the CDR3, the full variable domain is DVKVTQSSRYLVKRTGEKVFLECVQDMDHENMFWYRQDPGLGLRLIYFSYDVKMKEKGDIPEGYSVSREKKERFSLILESASTNQTSMYLCASSPPSGSGGYTQYFGPGTRLTVL.

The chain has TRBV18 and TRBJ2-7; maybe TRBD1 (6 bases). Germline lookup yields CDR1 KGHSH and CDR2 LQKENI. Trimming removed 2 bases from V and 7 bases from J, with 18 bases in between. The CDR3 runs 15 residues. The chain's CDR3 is CASSPGTSPSGEQYF. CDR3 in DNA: TGTGCCAGCTCACCAGGGACATCCCCCTCGGGAGAGCAGTACTTC.

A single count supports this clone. CDR3 in amino acids: CASSYPGLAYEQFF. The CDR3 nucleotides are TGTGCCAGCAGTTACCCGGGACTAGCGTATGAGCAGTTCTTC. The chain couples TRBV6-6 to TRBJ2-1, with 10 bases matching TRBD2. The V gene's germline CDR1 is MNHNY and CDR2 SVGAGI (reference sequence). After removal of 2 bases from V and 8 bases from J, the junction contained 3 bases not matched to a gene. The CDR3 is 14 amino acids.

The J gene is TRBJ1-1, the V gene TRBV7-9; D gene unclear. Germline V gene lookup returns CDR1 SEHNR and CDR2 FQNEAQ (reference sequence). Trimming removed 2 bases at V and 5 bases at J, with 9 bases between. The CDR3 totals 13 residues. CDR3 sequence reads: CASSLSAGTEAFF. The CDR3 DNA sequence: TGTGCCAGCAGCTTATCTGCGGGAACTGAAGCTTTCTTT.

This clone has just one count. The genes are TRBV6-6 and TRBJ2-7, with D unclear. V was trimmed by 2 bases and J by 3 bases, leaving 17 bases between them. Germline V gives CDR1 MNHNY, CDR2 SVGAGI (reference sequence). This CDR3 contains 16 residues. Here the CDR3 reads CASSYGRPQDHYEQYF. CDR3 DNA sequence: TGTGCCAGCAGTTACGGCAGGCCCCAGGATCACTACGAGCAGTACTTC.

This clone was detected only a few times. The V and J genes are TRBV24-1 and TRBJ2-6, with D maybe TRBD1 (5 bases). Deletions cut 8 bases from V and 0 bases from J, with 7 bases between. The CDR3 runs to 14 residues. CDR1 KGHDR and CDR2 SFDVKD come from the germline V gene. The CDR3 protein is CATTDSSGANVLTF. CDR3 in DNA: TGTGCCACCACCGACAGCTCTGGGGCCAACGTCCTGACTTTC.